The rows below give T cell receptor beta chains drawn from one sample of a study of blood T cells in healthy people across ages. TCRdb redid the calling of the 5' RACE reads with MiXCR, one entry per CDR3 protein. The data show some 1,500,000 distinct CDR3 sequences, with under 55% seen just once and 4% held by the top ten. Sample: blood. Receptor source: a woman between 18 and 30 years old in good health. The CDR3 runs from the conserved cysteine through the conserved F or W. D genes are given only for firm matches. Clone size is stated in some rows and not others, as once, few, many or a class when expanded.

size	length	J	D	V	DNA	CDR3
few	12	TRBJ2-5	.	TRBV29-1	TGCAGCGTTAAAAGGGGGACAGAGACCCAGTACTTC	CSVKRGTETQYF
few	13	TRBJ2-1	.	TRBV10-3	TGTGCCATCAGTGACGCACTCCGCGATGAGCAGTTCTTC	CAISDALRDEQFF
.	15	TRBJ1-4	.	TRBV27	TGTGCCAGCGAAGCGGGAGTGGCAACTAATGAAAAACTGTTTTTT	CASEAGVATNEKLFF
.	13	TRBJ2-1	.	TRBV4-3	TGCGCCAGCAGCCAACACTCTGGCACTAAGCAGTTCTTC	CASSQHSGTKQFF
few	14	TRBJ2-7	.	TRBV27	TGTGCCAGCAGTTTCCAGAGTGGACCCTACGAGCAGTACTTC	CASSFQSGPYEQYF
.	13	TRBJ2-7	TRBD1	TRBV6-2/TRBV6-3	TGTGCCAGCAGGCCCGGGACAGGCTACGAGCAGTACTTC	CASRPGTGYEQYF
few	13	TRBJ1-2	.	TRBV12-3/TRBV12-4	TGTGCCAGCAGTCCCCAGACAAGCTATGGCTACACCTTC	CASSPQTSYGYTF
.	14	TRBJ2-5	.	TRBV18	TGTGCCAGCTCACCAGTTCTGGAATTAAATGAGCGGTACTTC	CASSPVLELNERYF
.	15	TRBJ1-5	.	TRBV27	TGTGCCAGCAGTTTCGGTAGGGGGGGGCAACAGCCCCAGCATTTT	CASSFGRGGQQPQHF
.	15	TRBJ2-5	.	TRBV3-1	TGTGCCAGCAGTGAAGATGGGGGGGCCGTGGAGACCCAGTACTTC	CASSEDGGAVETQYF
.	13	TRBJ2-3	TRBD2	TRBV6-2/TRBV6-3	TGTGCCAGCAGTTACGGCGGGAGTCAAGCGCAGTATTTT	CASSYGGSQAQYF
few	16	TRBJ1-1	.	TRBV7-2	TGTGCCAGCAGCTTAGGGAGACGGTACATGAACACTGAAGCTTTCTTT	CASSLGRRYMNTEAFF
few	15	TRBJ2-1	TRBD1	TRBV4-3	TGCGCCAGCAGCACCGACAGGGAAACCTTTAATGAGCAGTTCTTC	CASSTDRETFNEQFF
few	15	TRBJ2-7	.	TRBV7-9	TGTGCCAGCAGCTCACAACGACTGAGCTCCTACGAGCAGTACTTC	CASSSQRLSSYEQYF
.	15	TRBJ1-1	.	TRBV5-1	TGCGCCAGCAGCTTGGCCGCGATAGAGAACACTGAAGCTTTCTTT	CASSLAAIENTEAFF
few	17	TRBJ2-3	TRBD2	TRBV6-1	TGTGCCAGCAGCCTCTACGGACTAGCGGGGAGCACAGATACGCAGTATTTT	CASSLYGLAGSTDTQYF
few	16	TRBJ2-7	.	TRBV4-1	TGCGCCAGCAGCCAAAGCCTAACGGGGGCGGGCTACGAGCAGTACTTC	CASSQSLTGAGYEQYF
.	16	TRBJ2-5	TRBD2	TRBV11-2	TGTGCCAGCAGCCCACACGGGACTAGCGGACTCAATGAGCAGTACTTC	CASSPHGTSGLNEQYF
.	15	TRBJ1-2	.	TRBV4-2	TGTGCCAGCAGCCTACGACAGGACGCCCCTTATGGCTACACCTTC	CASSLRQDAPYGYTF
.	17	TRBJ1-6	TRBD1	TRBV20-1	TGCAGTGCTAGGGACAGGGGCTGGTACTCCTATAATTCACCCCTCCACTTT	CSARDRGWYSYNSPLHF
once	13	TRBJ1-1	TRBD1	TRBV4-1	TGCACCAGCAGCCAAGAGCGGACAGGGAGAGCTTTCTTT	CTSSQERTGRAFF
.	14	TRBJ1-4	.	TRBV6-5	TGTGCCAGCAAGAAACGACCAAGCGTTGAAAAACTGTTTTTT	CASKKRPSVEKLFF